This paragraph reports one T cell receptor beta chain. No antigen is known for it. This sample is part of a study of T cell responses to AZD1222 COVID-19 vaccine. Findings and limits, study-wide: Most donors were white British and more were female, and clonal diversity was possibly underestimated. Of the AZD1222 recipients, only 5 to 7 were seropositive at baseline. Samples come after the peak T cell response, not at day 14. Targeting of unmutated variant regions was reportedly seen in nearly half of spike-specific TCRs.

The V and J ends lost 4 bases and 5 bases, in that order; junction bases with no gene match: 9. The CDR3 contains 15 residues. The germline CDR1 and CDR2 sequences are LNHNV and YYDKDF (reference sequence). This table comes from immunoSEQ multiplex PCR, and its TCRdb copy is limited to in-frame clones, with some not included. The table records about 100,000 clones, around nine tenths of them present only once. This sequence joins TRBV15 and TRBJ2-7; 9 bases are a match to TRBD1. The sequenced sample was peripheral blood, obtained on day 0 of AZD1222 vaccination. The source is an adult in good health. CDR3 loop: CATSKDVGQGNEQYF. CDR3 nucleotides: TGTGCCACCAGCAAAGATGTGGGACAGGGTAACGAGCAGTACTTC.